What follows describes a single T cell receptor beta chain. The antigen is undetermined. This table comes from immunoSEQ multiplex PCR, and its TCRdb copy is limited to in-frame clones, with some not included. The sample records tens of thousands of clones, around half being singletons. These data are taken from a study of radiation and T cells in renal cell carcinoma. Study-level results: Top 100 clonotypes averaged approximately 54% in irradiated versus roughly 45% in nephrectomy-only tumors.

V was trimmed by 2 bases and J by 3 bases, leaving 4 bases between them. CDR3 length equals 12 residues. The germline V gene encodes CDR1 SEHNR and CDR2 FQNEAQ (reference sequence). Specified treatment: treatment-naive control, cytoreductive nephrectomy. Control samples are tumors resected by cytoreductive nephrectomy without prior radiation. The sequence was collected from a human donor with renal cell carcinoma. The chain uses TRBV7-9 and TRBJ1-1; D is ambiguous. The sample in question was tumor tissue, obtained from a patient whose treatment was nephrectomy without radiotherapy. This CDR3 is CASSLRYTEAFF. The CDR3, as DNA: TGTGCCAGCAGCTTACGGTACACTGAAGCTTTCTTT.